This is a list of T cell receptor beta chains from one sample in a study of CD4 T cells in relation to SARS-CoV-2 and coronaviruses. These receptors' targets are unknown. Sequenced by immunoSEQ multiplex PCR; TCRdb stores in-frame clones only, minus some. This table holds 30,000 to 40,000 clones, around four fifths found once. Sequencing was carried out using memory CD4+ T cells from PBMCs, cultured in vitro. These receptors all come from an adult with COVID-19. Each CDR3 is given with its conserved first and last residue. The D gene is left open where the match is weak. Some rows have no size entry. The others give once, few or many, or a class for an expanded clone.

cdr3_aa cdr3_nt d_call j_call clone_size v_call
CASSRYKSSYEQYF TGCGCCAGCAGCCGATACAAGAGCTCCTACGAGCAGTACTTC NA TRBJ2-7 NA TRBV5-1
CASSQVTSGNNEQFF TGCGCCAGCAGCCAAGTAACTAGCGGGAACAATGAGCAGTTCTTC TRBD2 TRBJ2-1 NA TRBV4-1
CASSSLVGGQGIEQYF TGTGCCAGCAGCTCACTAGTTGGGGGACAGGGGATCGAGCAGTACTTC TRBD1 TRBJ2-7 NA TRBV7-9
CASSPTSGSIDEQFF TGTGCCAGCTCACCAACTAGCGGGAGTATAGATGAGCAGTTCTTC TRBD2 TRBJ2-1 few TRBV18
CASSIRLGGDQPQHF TGTGCCAGTAGTATAAGGCTGGGGGGCGATCAGCCCCAGCATTTT NA TRBJ1-5 NA TRBV19
CASSARDLNSPLHF TGTGCCAGTAGTGCCCGGGACCTGAATTCACCCCTCCACTTT NA TRBJ1-6 NA TRBV19
CASSQAGISTDTQYF TGTGCCAGCAGCCAAGCAGGGATCAGCACAGATACGCAGTATTTT NA TRBJ2-3 NA TRBV3-1/TRBV3-2
CASSIPATSGSATGELFF TGTGCCAGCAGTATCCCGGCAACTAGCGGGAGTGCTACCGGGGAGCTGTTTTTT TRBD2 TRBJ2-2 NA TRBV28
CASSQWGSRESYEQYF TGCGCCAGCAGCCAATGGGGGTCCAGGGAATCCTACGAGCAGTACTTC NA TRBJ2-7 NA TRBV4-1
CASSFTGSGEQYF TGTGCCAGCAGCTTTACAGGTAGCGGAGAGCAGTACTTC NA TRBJ2-7 few TRBV7-9
CASRLTGTGIGYTF TGTGCCAGCAGGCTCACCGGGACAGGGATTGGCTACACCTTC TRBD1 TRBJ1-2 NA TRBV11-2
CASSQWGNTGELFF TGTGCCAGCAGCCAGTGGGGTAACACCGGGGAGCTGTTTTTT NA TRBJ2-2 NA TRBV27
CASSLGSGSYEQYF TGTGCCAGCAGCTTAGGTAGCGGGAGCTACGAGCAGTACTTC TRBD2 TRBJ2-7 once TRBV7-9
CASSPGQGNSPLHF TGTGCCAGCAGCCCGGGACAGGGGAATTCACCCCTCCACTTT TRBD1 TRBJ1-6 few TRBV28
CASTPNRGVITGYTF TGTGCCAGCACCCCGAACAGGGGAGTTATAACGGGCTACACCTTC TRBD1 TRBJ1-2 NA TRBV6-5
CASSPSMKGLRDNEQFF TGTGCCAGCTCACCTAGCATGAAAGGACTCAGGGACAATGAGCAGTTCTTC NA TRBJ2-1 NA TRBV18
CASSIPEREESYEQYF TGTGCCAGTAGTATACCCGAGCGGGAGGAGTCCTACGAGCAGTACTTC TRBD2 TRBJ2-7 NA TRBV19
CASSPSRESTGELFF TGTGCCAGCAGCCCAAGTCGGGAGAGCACCGGGGAGCTGTTTTTT NA TRBJ2-2 NA TRBV7-7
CASRPPGQGFYEQYF TGTGCCAGCAGGCCGCCGGGACAGGGGTTCTACGAGCAGTACTTC TRBD1 TRBJ2-7 NA TRBV6-6
CASSEIFAGVSTDTQYF TGCGCCAGCAGCGAAATTTTCGCGGGAGTGAGCACAGATACGCAGTATTTT TRBD2 TRBJ2-3 NA TRBV5-1
CATRSGGLNEQYF TGTGCCACTCGCTCCGGAGGGCTGAACGAGCAGTACTTC NA TRBJ2-7 NA TRBV7-2
CASSSYPSGGGKTQYF TGTGCCAGCAGTTCCTACCCTAGCGGAGGAGGGAAGACCCAGTACTTC TRBD2 TRBJ2-5 NA TRBV28
CASKWDSHEKLFF TGTGCCAGCAAGTGGGACAGTCATGAAAAACTGTTTTTT TRBD1 TRBJ1-4 NA TRBV2
CASSPPGAENNYGYTF TGTGCCAGCAGCCCACCGGGAGCGGAAAATAACTATGGCTACACCTTC NA TRBJ1-2 NA TRBV5-5
CASSEFRGTEQYF TGTGCCAGCAGTGAGTTTCGGGGAACCGAGCAGTACTTC NA TRBJ2-7 NA TRBV6-1
CASTGHITGELFF TGTGCCAGCACGGGACACATTACCGGGGAGCTGTTTTTT NA TRBJ2-2 NA TRBV2
CASSPGGDQPQHF TGTGCCAGCTCACCGGGCGGGGATCAGCCCCAGCATTTT NA TRBJ1-5 NA TRBV18
CASSRGQANSPLHF TGTGCCAGCAGCCGGGGCCAAGCAAATTCACCCCTCCACTTT NA TRBJ1-6 few TRBV5-6
CAISRESSTDTQYF TGTGCCATTTCGCGGGAAAGTAGCACAGATACGCAGTATTTT NA TRBJ2-3 NA TRBV7-9
CASRRARGHEQYF TGTGCCAGCAGACGAGCCAGGGGCCACGAGCAGTACTTC NA TRBJ2-7 NA TRBV6-5
CASSWGIWGGQQTQYF TGTGCCAGCAGTTGGGGGATTTGGGGAGGACAACAGACCCAGTACTTC NA TRBJ2-5 NA TRBV7-2
CASSIEARGLYGYTF TGTGCCAGTAGTATAGAGGCCAGGGGGCTCTATGGCTACACCTTC TRBD1 TRBJ1-2 NA TRBV19
CASSLAGTRNEQFF TGCGCCAGCAGCTTGGCCGGGACTAGGAATGAGCAGTTCTTC TRBD2 TRBJ2-1 few TRBV5-1
CASSPVGQGNQPQHF TGTGCCAGCAGCCCGGTGGGACAGGGCAATCAGCCCCAGCATTTT TRBD1 TRBJ1-5 NA TRBV7-8
CASSRTGANTEAFF TGTGCCAGCAGCCGGACAGGGGCAAACACTGAAGCTTTCTTT TRBD1 TRBJ1-1 few TRBV3-1/TRBV3-2
CASSLYAGHQYEQYF TGTGCCAGCAGCTTATATGCGGGACACCAATACGAGCAGTACTTC NA TRBJ2-7 NA TRBV11-3
CASSHPASPVTEAFF TGTGCCAGCAGCCACCCGGCCTCCCCGGTGACTGAAGCTTTCTTT NA TRBJ1-1 NA TRBV3-1/TRBV3-2
CASSPQGETQYF TGTGCCAGCTCCCCTCAGGGAGAGACCCAGTACTTC NA TRBJ2-5 NA TRBV18
CASSLTGEANYGYTF TGTGCCAGCAGCCTAACAGGGGAGGCTAACTATGGCTACACCTTC TRBD1 TRBJ1-2 NA TRBV7-3